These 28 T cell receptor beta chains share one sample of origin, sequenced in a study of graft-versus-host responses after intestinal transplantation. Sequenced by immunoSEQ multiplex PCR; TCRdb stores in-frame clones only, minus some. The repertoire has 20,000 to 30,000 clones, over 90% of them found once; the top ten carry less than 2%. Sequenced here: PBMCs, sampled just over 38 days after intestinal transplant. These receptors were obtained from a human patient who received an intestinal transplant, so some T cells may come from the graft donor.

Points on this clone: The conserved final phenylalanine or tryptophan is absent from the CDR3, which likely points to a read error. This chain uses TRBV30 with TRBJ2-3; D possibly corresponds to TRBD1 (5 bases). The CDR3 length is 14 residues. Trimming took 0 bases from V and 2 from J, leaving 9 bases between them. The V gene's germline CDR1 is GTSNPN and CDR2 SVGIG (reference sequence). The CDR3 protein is CAWSVGRATDTQYL. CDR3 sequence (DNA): TGTGCCTGGAGTGTAGGCAGGGCCACAGATACGCAGTATCTT.

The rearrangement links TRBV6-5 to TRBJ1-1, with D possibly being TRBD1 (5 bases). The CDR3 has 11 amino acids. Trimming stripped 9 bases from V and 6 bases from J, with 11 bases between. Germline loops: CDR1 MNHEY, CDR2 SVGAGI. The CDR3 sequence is CASSTGPEAFF. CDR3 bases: TGTGCCAGTTCAACAGGACCTGAAGCTTTCTTT.

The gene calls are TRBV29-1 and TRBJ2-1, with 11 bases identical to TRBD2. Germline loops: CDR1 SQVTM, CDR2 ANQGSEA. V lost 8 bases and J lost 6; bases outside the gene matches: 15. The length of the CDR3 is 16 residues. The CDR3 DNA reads TGCAGCTTCTACGACCCCGGTAGCGGGAGGGTCAATGAGCAGTTCTTC. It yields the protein CSFYDPGSGRVNEQFF.

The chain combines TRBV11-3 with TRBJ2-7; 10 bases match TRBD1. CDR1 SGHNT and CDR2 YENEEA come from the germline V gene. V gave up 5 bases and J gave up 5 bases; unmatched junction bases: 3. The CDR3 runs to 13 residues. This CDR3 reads CASSPDRGDEQYF. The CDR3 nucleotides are TGTGCCAGCAGCCCGGACAGGGGGGACGAGCAGTACTTC.

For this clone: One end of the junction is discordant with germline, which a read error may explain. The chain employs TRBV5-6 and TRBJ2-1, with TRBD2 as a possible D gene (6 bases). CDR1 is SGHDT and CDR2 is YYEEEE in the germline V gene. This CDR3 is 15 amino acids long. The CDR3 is CTSSLGGRPYNEQFF. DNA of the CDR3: TGTACCAGCAGCTTAGGAGGGAGGCCCTACAATGAGCAGTTCTTC.

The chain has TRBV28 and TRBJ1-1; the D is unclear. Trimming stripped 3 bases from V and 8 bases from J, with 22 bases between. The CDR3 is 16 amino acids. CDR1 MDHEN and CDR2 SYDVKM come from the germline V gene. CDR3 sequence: CASSFGQFGLVAEAFF. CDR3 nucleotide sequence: TGTGCCAGCAGTTTTGGGCAGTTTGGACTCGTCGCCGAAGCTTTCTTT.

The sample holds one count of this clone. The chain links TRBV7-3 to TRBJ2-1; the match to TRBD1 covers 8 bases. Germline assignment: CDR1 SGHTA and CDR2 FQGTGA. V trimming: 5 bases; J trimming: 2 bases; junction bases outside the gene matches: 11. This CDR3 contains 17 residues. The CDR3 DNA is TGTGCCAGCAGCCCGATAACTACAGGGGGAGCCTACAATGAGCAGTTCTTC. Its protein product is CASSPITTGGAYNEQFF.

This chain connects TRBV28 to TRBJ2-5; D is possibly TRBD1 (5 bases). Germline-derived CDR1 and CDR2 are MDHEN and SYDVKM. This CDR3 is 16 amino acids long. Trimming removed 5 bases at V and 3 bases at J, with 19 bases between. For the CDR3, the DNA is TGTGCCAGCAGTCCCCTGGCAGGGATGGGGAAAGAGACCCAGTACTTC. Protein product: CASSPLAGMGKETQYF.

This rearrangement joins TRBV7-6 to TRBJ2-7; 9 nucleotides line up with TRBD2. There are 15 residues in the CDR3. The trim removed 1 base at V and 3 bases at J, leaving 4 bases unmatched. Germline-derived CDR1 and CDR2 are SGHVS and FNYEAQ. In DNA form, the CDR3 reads TGTGCCAGCAGCTTAGGGGCTAGCGGGGACTACGAGCAGTACTTC. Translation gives CASSLGASGDYEQYF.

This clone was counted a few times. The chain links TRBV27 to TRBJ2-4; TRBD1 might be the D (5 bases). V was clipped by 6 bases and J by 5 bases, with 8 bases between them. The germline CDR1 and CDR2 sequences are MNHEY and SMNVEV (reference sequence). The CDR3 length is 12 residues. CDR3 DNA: TGTGCCAGCAGGGGGCTGGAAAACATTCAGTACTTC. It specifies CASRGLENIQYF.

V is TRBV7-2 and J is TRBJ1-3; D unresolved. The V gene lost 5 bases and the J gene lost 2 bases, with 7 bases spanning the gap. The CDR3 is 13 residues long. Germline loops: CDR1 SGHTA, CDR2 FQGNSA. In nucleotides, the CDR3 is TGTGCCAGCAGCCTCCAGACTGGAAACACCATATATTTT. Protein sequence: CASSLQTGNTIYF.

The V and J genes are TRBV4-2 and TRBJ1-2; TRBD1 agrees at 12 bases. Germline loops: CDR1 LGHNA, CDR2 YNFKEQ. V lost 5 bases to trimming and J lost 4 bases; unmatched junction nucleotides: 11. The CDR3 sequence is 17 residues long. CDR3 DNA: TGTGCCAGCAGCTTACCGGGACAGGGGGCGGGTAGCTATGGCTACACCTTC. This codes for CASSLPGQGAGSYGYTF.

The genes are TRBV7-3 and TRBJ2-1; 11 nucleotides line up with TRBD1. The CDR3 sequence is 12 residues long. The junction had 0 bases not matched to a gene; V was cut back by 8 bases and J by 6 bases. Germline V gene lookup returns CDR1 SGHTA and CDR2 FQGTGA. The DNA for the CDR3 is TGTGCCAGCGGGACAGGGGGCAATGAGCAGTTCTTC. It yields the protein CASGTGGNEQFF.

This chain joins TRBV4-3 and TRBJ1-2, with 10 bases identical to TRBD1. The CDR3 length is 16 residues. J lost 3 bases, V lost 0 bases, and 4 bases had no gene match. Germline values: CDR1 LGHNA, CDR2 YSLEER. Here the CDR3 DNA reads TGCGCCAGCAGCCAAGATTCGGGACAGGGGTACTATGGCTACACCTTC. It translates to CASSQDSGQGYYGYTF.

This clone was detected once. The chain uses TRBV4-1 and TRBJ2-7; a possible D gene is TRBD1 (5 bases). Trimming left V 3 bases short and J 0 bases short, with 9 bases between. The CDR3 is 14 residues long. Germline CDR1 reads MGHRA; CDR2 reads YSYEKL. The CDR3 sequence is CASSQARDSYEQYF. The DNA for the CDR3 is TGCGCCAGCAGCCAGGCCAGGGACTCCTACGAGCAGTACTTC.

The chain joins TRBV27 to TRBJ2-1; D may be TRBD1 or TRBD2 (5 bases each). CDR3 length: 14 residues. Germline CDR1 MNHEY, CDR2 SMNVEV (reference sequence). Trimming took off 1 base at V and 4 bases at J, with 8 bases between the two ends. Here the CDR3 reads CASSLWDGYNEQFF. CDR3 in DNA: TGTGCCAGCAGTTTATGGGACGGATACAATGAGCAGTTCTTC.

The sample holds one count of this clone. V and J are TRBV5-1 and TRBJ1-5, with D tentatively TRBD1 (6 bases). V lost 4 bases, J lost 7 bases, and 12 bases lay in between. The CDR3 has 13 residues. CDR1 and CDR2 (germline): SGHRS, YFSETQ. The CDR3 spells CASSISRGQPQHF. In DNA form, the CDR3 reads TGCGCCAGCAGCATCAGCAGGGGCCAGCCCCAGCATTTT.

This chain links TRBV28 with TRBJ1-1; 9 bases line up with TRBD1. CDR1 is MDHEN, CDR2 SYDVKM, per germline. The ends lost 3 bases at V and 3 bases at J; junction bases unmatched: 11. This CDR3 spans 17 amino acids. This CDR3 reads CASSLSLGTGYYTEAFF. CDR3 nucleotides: TGTGCCAGCAGTTTGTCCTTAGGGACAGGGTATTACACTGAAGCTTTCTTT.

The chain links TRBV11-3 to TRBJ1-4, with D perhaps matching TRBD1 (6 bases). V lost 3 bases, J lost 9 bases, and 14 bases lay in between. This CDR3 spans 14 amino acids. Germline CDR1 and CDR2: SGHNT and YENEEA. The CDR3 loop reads CASSLGGSLKKLFF. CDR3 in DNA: TGTGCCAGCAGCTTGGGGGGCTCATTAAAAAAACTGTTTTTT.

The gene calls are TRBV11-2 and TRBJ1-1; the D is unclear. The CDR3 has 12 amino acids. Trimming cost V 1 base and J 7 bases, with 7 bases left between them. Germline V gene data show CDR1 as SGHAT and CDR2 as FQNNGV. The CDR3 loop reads CASSLGTDEAFF. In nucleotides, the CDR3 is TGTGCCAGCAGCTTAGGAACAGATGAAGCTTTCTTT.

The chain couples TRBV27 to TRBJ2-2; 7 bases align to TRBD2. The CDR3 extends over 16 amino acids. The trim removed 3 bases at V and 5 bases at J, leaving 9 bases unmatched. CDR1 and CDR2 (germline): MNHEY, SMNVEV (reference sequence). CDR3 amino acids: CASSLRRGRETGELFF. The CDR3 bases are TGTGCCAGCAGTTTGAGGCGCGGGAGAGAAACCGGGGAGCTGTTTTTT.

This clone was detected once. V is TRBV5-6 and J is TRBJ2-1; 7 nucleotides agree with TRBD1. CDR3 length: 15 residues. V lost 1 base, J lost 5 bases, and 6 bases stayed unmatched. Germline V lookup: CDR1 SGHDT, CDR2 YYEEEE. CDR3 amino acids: CASSLTRDRDNEQFF. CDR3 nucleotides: TGTGCCAGCAGCTTGACCCGGGACAGAGACAATGAGCAGTTCTTC.

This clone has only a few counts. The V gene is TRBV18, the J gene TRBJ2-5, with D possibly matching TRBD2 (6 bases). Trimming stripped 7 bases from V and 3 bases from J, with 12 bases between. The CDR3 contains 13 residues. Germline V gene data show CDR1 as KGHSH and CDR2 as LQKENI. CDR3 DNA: TGTGCCAGCTTAAGGGGAGGAAAAGAGACCCAGTACTTC. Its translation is CASLRGGKETQYF. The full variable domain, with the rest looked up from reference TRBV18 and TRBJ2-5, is NAGVMQNPRHLVRRRGQEARLRCSPMKGHSHVYWYRQLPEEGLKFMVYLQKENIIDESGMPKERFSAEFPKEGPSILRIQQVVRGDSAAYFCASLRGGKETQYFGPGTRLLVL.

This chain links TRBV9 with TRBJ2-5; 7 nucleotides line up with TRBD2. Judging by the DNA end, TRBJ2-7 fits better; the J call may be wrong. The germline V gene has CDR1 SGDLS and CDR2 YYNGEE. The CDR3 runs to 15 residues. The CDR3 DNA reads TGTGCCAGCAGCAGGGGTTCGGGGCGCGGGGGCGAGCAGTACTTC. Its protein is CASSRGSGRGGEQYF.

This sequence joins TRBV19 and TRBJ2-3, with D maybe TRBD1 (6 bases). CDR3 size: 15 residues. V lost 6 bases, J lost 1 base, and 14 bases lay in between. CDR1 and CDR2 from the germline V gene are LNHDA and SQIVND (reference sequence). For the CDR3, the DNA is TGTGCCAGTAGCGGAGGCAGGGGTGGCACAGATACGCAGTATTTT. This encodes CASSGGRGGTDTQYF.

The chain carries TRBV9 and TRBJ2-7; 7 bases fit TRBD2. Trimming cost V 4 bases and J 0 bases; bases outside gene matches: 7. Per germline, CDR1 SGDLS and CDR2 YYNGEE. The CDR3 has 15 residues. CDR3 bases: TGTGCCAGCAGCCAGGGCGGGAGCAGCTCCTACGAGCAGTACTTC. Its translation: CASSQGGSSSYEQYF.

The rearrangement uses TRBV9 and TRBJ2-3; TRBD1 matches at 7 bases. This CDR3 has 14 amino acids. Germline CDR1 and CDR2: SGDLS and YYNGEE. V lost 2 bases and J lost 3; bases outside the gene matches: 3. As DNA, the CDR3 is TGTGCCAGCAGCGTTCAGGGGGTGACAGATACGCAGTATTTT. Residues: CASSVQGVTDTQYF. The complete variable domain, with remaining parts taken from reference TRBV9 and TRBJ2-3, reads DSGVTQTPKHLITATGQRVTLRCSPRSGDLSVYWYQQSLDQGLQFLIQYYNGEERAKGNILERFSAQQFPDLHSELNLSSLELGDSALYFCASSVQGVTDTQYFGPGTRLTVL.

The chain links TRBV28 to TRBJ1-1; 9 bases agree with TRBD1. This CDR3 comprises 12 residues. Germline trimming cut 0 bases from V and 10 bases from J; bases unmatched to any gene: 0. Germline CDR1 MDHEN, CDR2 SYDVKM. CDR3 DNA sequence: TGTGCCAGCAGTTTATGGACAGGGGGAGCTTTCTTT. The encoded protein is CASSLWTGGAFF.